The 32 T cell receptor beta chains below were found in one sample sequenced in a study of CD4+ T cells in melanoma. Repertoires were generated with immunoSEQ multiplex PCR, while TCRdb's copy carries only in-frame clones and drops some. The sample holds about 110,000 clones, about nine tenths seen once. The sample comprised peripheral blood. The receptors were sampled from a human donor with melanoma.

This clone was counted only a few times. The genes are TRBV7-2 and TRBJ1-1, with 7 bases aligning to TRBD1. Trimming took 2 bases from V and 8 from J; bases not matched to a gene: 2. This CDR3 region has 12 residues. Germline V gives CDR1 SGHTA, CDR2 FQGNSA. The CDR3 nucleotides are TGTGCCAGCAGCTTACAGACAGGGGAAGCTTTCTTT. The encoded protein is CASSLQTGEAFF.

The V and J genes are TRBV5-4 and TRBJ2-5; a weak D match, TRBD2 (5 bases). Gene TRBJ2-7 matches the end of the DNA better, so the J call may be wrong. Germline V gene sequence: CDR1 SGHNT, CDR2 YYREEE (reference sequence). This CDR3 has 15 amino acids. CDR3 residues: CASSWVDRGLGEQYF. CDR3 sequence (DNA): TGTGCCAGCAGCTGGGTAGACCGCGGGTTGGGCGAGCAGTACTTC.

V is TRBV18 and J is TRBJ2-1, with a possible D match to TRBD2 (5 bases). The V end was cut by 1 base, the J end by 6 bases, with 19 bases between. Germline V gives CDR1 KGHSH, CDR2 LQKENI. This CDR3 region has 17 residues. The CDR3 coding sequence is TGTGCCAGCTCACCACGGAGTTCCGGGGTAACCGGCAATGAGCAGTTCTTC. Translated, it gives CASSPRSSGVTGNEQFF.

This clone appeared once. The chain carries TRBV18 and TRBJ2-3; D remains ambiguous. From germline, CDR1 is KGHSH and CDR2 LQKENI. The CDR3 contains 14 residues. The germline V and J ends were trimmed by 8 bases and 2 bases, with 14 bases remaining between them. The DNA of the CDR3 is TGTGCCAGCGCGTACATTGGAAACACAGATACGCAGTATTTT. It translates to CASAYIGNTDTQYF.

V is TRBV5-4 and J is TRBJ2-3; no firm D call. Trimming stripped 4 bases from V and 7 bases from J, with 16 bases between. Germline V gene sequence: CDR1 SGHNT, CDR2 YYREEE (reference sequence). The CDR3 sequence is 14 residues long. Here the CDR3 reads CASSPESWDNTQYF. In DNA, the CDR3 is TGTGCCAGCAGCCCTGAGTCATGGGATAATACGCAGTATTTT.

The V and J genes are TRBV30 and TRBJ2-2, with a weak D call TRBD1 (6 bases). The length of the CDR3 is 14 residues. Trimming cost V 0 bases and J 5 bases, with 10 bases left between them. Germline V gene data show CDR1 as GTSNPN and CDR2 as SVGIG (reference sequence). In DNA form, the CDR3 reads TGTGCCTGGAGTGTATTAGGGGGAACCGGGGAGCTGTTTTTT. This translates into CAWSVLGGTGELFF.

The chain is built from TRBV7-2 and TRBJ1-6; possibly TRBD1 for D (5 bases). With 1 base removed from V and 10 bases from J, the gap between germline ends came to 11 bases. The germline gives CDR1 SGHTA, CDR2 FQGNSA. The CDR3 is made up of 14 amino acids. CDR3 nucleotides: TGTGCCAGCAGCTTAGGCCGGGACTGGTCACCCCTCCACTTT. It specifies CASSLGRDWSPLHF.

The chain uses TRBV6-6 and TRBJ2-2; D assignment may be TRBD1 or TRBD2 (5 bases each). V dropped 5 bases and J dropped 1 base, with 11 bases sitting between them. The length of the CDR3 is 15 residues. Germline CDR1 is MNHNY and CDR2 is SVGAGI (reference sequence). DNA for the CDR3: TGTGCCAGCAGTGCCGGGACCGTGAACACCGGGGAGCTGTTTTTT. Its translation is CASSAGTVNTGELFF.

The chain employs TRBV10-3 and TRBJ1-1; D is unclear. The CDR3 is 11 amino acids. Trimming cost V 3 bases and J 2 bases, with 1 base left between them. Germline V gene sequence: CDR1 ENHRY, CDR2 SYGVKD. The DNA of the CDR3 is TGTGCCATCAGTGATAACACTGAAGCTTTCTTT. Protein: CAISDNTEAFF.

The J gene is TRBJ2-7, the V gene TRBV5-1; 8 positions agree with TRBD1. Germline-derived CDR1 and CDR2 are SGHRS and YFSETQ. Trimming at V came to 2 bases and at J to 3 bases, leaving 1 base not matched to a gene. This CDR3 spans 13 amino acids. The DNA for the CDR3 is TGCGCCAGCAGCTTCGACAGGGGCTACGAGCAGTACTTC. Residues: CASSFDRGYEQYF.

This clone was detected only once. This rearrangement joins TRBV5-8 to TRBJ2-3; either TRBD1 or TRBD2 may supply D (5 bases each). V shed 4 bases and J shed 5 bases, with 8 bases lying between them. This CDR3 has 12 residues. Germline CDR1 reads SGHTS; CDR2 reads YDEGEE. Written as DNA, the CDR3 is TGTGCCAGCAGCCCGGGGCGAGATACGCAGTATTTT. Protein sequence: CASSPGRDTQYF.

Of note for this clone: The sample contains more than one DNA sequence encoding this CDR3. The chain has TRBV5-1 and TRBJ2-5, with D uncertain. Germline CDR1 and CDR2: SGHRS and YFSETQ. The CDR3 spans 13 residues. The V gene lost 0 bases and the J gene lost 2 bases, with 5 bases spanning the gap. CDR3 sequence: CASSLEVQETQYF. Written as DNA, the CDR3 is TGCGCCAGCAGCTTGGAAGTTCAAGAGACCCAGTACTTC.

The rearrangement joins TRBV5-1 to TRBJ2-5, with no clear D. CDR1 is SGHRS and CDR2 is YFSETQ in the germline V gene. This CDR3 contains 13 residues. Trimming pared 6 bases from V and 4 bases from J, leaving 13 bases between. CDR3: CASKFTGVETQYF. CDR3 bases: TGCGCCAGCAAGTTTACTGGGGTAGAGACCCAGTACTTC.

The chain carries TRBV5-4 and TRBJ1-6; the match to TRBD1 covers 7 bases. The CDR3 is 14 amino acids. J lost 10 bases, V lost 4 bases, and 8 bases had no gene match. The V gene's germline CDR1 is SGHNT and CDR2 YYREEE (reference sequence). The CDR3 sequence is CASSPRQGRSPLHF. The CDR3 nucleotides read TGTGCCAGCAGCCCCCGACAGGGTCGCTCACCCCTCCACTTT.

The V call is TRBV28, the J call TRBJ2-7; TRBD1 agrees at 8 bases. The CDR3 totals 15 residues. After removal of 5 bases from V and 2 bases from J, the junction contained 8 bases not matched to a gene. CDR1 is MDHEN, CDR2 SYDVKM, per germline. This CDR3 is CASSTNRGVAYEQYF. CDR3 in DNA: TGTGCCAGCAGTACAAACAGGGGGGTTGCCTACGAGCAGTACTTC.

V is TRBV18 and J is TRBJ2-6; D gene uncertain. The CDR3 runs to 15 residues. The V gene's germline CDR1 is KGHSH and CDR2 LQKENI. Deletions cut 4 bases from V and 4 bases from J, with 11 bases between. The CDR3 nucleotides read TGTGCCAGCTCACTCAGTGACCGGGGGGCCAACGTCCTGACTTTC. It translates to CASSLSDRGANVLTF. The whole variable domain, remainder taken from reference TRBV18 and TRBJ2-6, is NAGVMQNPRHLVRRRGQEARLRCSPMKGHSHVYWYRQLPEEGLKFMVYLQKENIIDESGMPKERFSAEFPKEGPSILRIQQVVRGDSAAYFCASSLSDRGANVLTFGAGSRLTVL.

The rearrangement joins TRBV6-6 to TRBJ2-2; 8 bases fit TRBD2. CDR3 length: 16 residues. Trimming cost V 5 bases and J 4 bases; bases outside gene matches: 9. CDR1 is MNHNY and CDR2 is SVGAGI in the germline V gene (reference sequence). The DNA of the CDR3 is TGTGCCAGCAGTCTGGCGGGGGGCGTAGGCACCGGGGAGCTGTTTTTT. This codes for CASSLAGGVGTGELFF.

The chain's CDR3 is CASSFATGELFF. For the CDR3, the DNA is TGTGCCAGCAGCTTTGCCACCGGGGAGCTGTTTTTT. The chain combines TRBV7-3 with TRBJ2-2; the D is unclear. Germline CDR1 SGHTA, CDR2 FQGTGA. CDR3 length equals 12 residues. Trimming stripped 3 bases from V and 4 bases from J, with 3 bases between.

The chain combines TRBV15 with TRBJ1-1; the match to TRBD1 covers 9 bases. Germline V gene data show CDR1 as LNHNV and CDR2 as YYDKDF (reference sequence). Losses at the gene ends were 8 bases for V and 1 base for J; bases not matched to a gene: 11. The CDR3 is 16 residues long. CDR3 sequence reads: CATRPLPGQGNTEAFF. CDR3 bases: TGTGCCACCCGACCACTACCGGGACAGGGGAACACTGAAGCTTTCTTT.

This rearrangement joins TRBV9 to TRBJ2-5; D unresolved. From germline, CDR1 is SGDLS and CDR2 YYNGEE. Trimming shortened V by 0 bases and J by 5 bases, and 11 bases separated the two germline ends. This CDR3 region has 14 residues. CDR3 amino acids: CASSVAGRPETQYF. The CDR3 DNA reads TGTGCCAGCAGCGTAGCTGGTCGCCCTGAGACCCAGTACTTC.

The chain links TRBV7-9 to TRBJ2-5; 7 bases are a match to TRBD2. There are 18 residues in the CDR3. V dropped 8 bases and J dropped 1; count of bases not matched to a gene: 19. Germline CDR1 is SEHNR and CDR2 is FQNEAQ (reference sequence). CDR3 DNA: TGTGCCAGCTGGACTAGTACCCTGTCCGAGACAGTCCAAGAGACCCAGTACTTC. It yields the protein CASWTSTLSETVQETQYF.

This sequence joins TRBV6-5 and TRBJ2-7; tentatively, D is TRBD1 or TRBD2 (5 bases each). Germline CDR1 and CDR2: MNHEY and SVGAGI. The V end lost 10 bases, the J end lost 0 bases, and 16 bases lay between the germline ends. This CDR3 contains 14 residues. The CDR3 nucleotides are TGTGCCACCAGGGACCCCCGAGGCTCCTACGAGCAGTACTTC. It encodes CATRDPRGSYEQYF.

The chain combines TRBV7-2 with TRBJ2-7, with 7 nucleotides matching TRBD2. CDR3 length: 18 residues. The germline CDR1 and CDR2 sequences are SGHTA and FQGNSA. J lost 7 bases, V lost 4 bases, and 22 bases had no gene match. As DNA, the CDR3 is TGTGCCAGCAGCTCCCCCGGCGGGGGTTGGCAGTTTTATCCAGAGCAGTACTTC. Translation: CASSSPGGGWQFYPEQYF.

The rearrangement uses TRBV15 and TRBJ2-2; D remains unclear. The germline V and J ends were trimmed by 3 bases and 9 bases, with 8 bases remaining between them. The CDR3 length is 12 residues. The germline gives CDR1 LNHNV, CDR2 YYDKDF (reference sequence). The CDR3 DNA is TGTGCCACCAGCAGGGGTCACCGGGAGCTGTTTTTT. As protein: CATSRGHRELFF.

The chain links TRBV28 to TRBJ2-4, with no clear D. The germline V and J ends were trimmed by 3 bases and 0 bases, with 12 bases remaining between them. Germline loops: CDR1 MDHEN, CDR2 SYDVKM. The CDR3 spans 16 residues. As DNA, the CDR3 is TGTGCCAGCAGTTTTGATTCAATCCTAGCCAAAAACATTCAGTACTTC. Amino acid sequence: CASSFDSILAKNIQYF.

The chain couples TRBV15 to TRBJ2-2, with D uncertain. Trimming pared 1 base from V and 4 bases from J, leaving 7 bases between. CDR1 and CDR2 from the germline V gene are LNHNV and YYDKDF (reference sequence). The CDR3 is 14 residues long. The CDR3 protein is CATSRGGSTGELFF. DNA of the CDR3: TGTGCCACCAGCAGAGGAGGCAGCACCGGGGAGCTGTTTTTT.

The rearrangement uses TRBV21-1 and TRBJ1-1; the DNA was not used to check the table's D call, TRBD1. TRBV21-1 is reported as a pseudogene. CDR3 length: 8 residues. The CDR3 region has the DNA TGTGCCAGCACCAAAGCTTTCTTT. It encodes CASTKAFF.

The chain links TRBV11-2 to TRBJ2-5; 9 nucleotides line up with TRBD1. This CDR3 has 16 residues. V trimming: 6 bases; J trimming: 4 bases; junction bases outside the gene matches: 12. Germline CDR1 reads SGHAT; CDR2 reads FQNNGV. The CDR3 DNA sequence: TGTGCCAGCAGGCCGAGCGGGACAGGGCTTCCAGAGACCCAGTACTTC. Translation gives CASRPSGTGLPETQYF.

The chain recombines TRBV20-1 with TRBJ2-1; D gene ambiguous. The CDR3 has 11 residues. V lost 8 bases to trimming and J lost 9 bases, with 14 bases between them. The germline CDR1 and CDR2 sequences are DFQATT and SNEGSKA (reference sequence). The CDR3 spells CSSRPVVEQFF. The CDR3 nucleotides read TGCAGTTCTCGGCCGGTGGTTGAGCAGTTCTTC.

The chain recombines TRBV6-7 with TRBJ2-7; a weak D match, TRBD1 (5 bases). TRBV6-7 is recorded as an ORF, its role being uncertain. The CDR3 is 14 amino acids. V lost 6 bases, J lost 6 bases, and 18 bases lay in between. The CDR3 sequence is CASSFRRVRGEQYF. The CDR3 DNA follows: TGTGCCAGCAGCTTCCGGCGAGTAAGGGGCGAGCAGTACTTC.

The chain recombines TRBV4-1 with TRBJ1-3; 10 nucleotides line up with TRBD1. J gave up 4 bases and V 3 bases, and 18 bases lay outside the gene matches. The CDR3 is made up of 20 amino acids. Germline V gives CDR1 MGHRA, CDR2 YSYEKL. The CDR3 region is CASSQPGLRQGAISGNTIYF. CDR3 sequence (DNA): TGCGCCAGCAGCCAGCCTGGCCTGAGACAGGGGGCGATCTCAGGAAACACCATATATTTT.

The gene calls are TRBV10-1 and TRBJ2-4; 7 nucleotides agree with TRBD2. The CDR3 runs to 13 residues. V was pared by 8 bases and J by 6 bases, with 7 bases of the junction left unmatched. CDR1 is WNHNN, CDR2 SYGVQD, per germline (reference sequence). CDR3 in amino acids: CASLGTTGNIQYF. The CDR3 coding sequence is TGCGCCAGCCTCGGGACTACTGGAAACATTCAGTACTTC.